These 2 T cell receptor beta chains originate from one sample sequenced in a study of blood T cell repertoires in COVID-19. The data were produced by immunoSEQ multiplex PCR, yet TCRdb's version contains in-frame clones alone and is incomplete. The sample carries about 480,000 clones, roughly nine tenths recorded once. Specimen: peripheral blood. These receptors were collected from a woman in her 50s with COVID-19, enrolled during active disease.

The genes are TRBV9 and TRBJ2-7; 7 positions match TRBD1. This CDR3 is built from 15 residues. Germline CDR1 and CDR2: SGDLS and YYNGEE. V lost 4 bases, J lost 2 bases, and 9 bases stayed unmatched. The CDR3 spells CASSLAGQATYEQYF. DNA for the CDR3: TGTGCCAGCAGCCTCGCTGGACAGGCGACCTACGAGCAGTACTTC. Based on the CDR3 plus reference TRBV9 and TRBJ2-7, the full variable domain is DSGVTQTPKHLITATGQRVTLRCSPRSGDLSVYWYQQSLDQGLQFLIQYYNGEERAKGNILERFSAQQFPDLHSELNLSSLELGDSALYFCASSLAGQATYEQYFGPGTRLTVT.

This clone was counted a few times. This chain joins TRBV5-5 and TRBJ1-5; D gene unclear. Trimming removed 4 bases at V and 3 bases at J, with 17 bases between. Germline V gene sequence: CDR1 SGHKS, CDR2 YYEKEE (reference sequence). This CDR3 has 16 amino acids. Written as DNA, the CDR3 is TGTGCCAGCAGCCGGCAGGTGGCGGGAGACAATCAGCCCCAGCATTTT. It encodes CASSRQVAGDNQPQHF.